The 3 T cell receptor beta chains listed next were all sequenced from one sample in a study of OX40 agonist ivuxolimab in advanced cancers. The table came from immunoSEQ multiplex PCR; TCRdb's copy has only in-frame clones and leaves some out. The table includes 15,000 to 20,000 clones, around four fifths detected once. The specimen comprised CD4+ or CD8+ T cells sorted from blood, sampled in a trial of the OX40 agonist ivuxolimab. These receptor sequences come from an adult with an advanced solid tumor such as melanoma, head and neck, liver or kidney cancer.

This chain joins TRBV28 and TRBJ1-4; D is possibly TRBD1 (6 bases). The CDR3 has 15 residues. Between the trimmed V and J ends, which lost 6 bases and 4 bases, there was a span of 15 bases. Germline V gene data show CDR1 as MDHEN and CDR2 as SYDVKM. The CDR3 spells CASRPRGGLNEKLFF. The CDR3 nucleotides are TGTGCCAGCAGACCGAGGGGGGGGCTTAATGAAAAACTGTTTTTT.

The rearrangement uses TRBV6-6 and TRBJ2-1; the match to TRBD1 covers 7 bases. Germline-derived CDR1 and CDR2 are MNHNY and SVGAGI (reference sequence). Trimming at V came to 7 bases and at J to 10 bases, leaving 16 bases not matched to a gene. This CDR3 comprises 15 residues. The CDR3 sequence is CASTPGDSSRREQFF. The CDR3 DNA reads TGTGCCAGCACCCCAGGGGACAGTAGCAGACGGGAGCAGTTCTTC.

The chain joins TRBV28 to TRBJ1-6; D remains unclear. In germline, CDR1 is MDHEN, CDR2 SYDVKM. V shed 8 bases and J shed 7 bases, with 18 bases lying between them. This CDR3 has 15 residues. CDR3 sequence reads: CASGLVWASNSPLHF. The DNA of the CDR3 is TGTGCCAGCGGGCTTGTCTGGGCTAGCAATTCACCCCTCCACTTT.